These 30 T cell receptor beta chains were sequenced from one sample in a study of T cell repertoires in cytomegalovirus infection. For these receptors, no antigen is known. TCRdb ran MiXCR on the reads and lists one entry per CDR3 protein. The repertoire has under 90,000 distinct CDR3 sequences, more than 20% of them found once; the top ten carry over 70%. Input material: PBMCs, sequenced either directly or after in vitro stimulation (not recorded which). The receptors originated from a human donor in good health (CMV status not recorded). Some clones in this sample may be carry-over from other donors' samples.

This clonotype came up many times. The CDR3 DNA follows: TGTGCCAGCAGTCCAGGGGTTTTGAGCAATCAGCCCCAGCATTTT. This gives the protein CASSPGVLSNQPQHF. V gene TRBV7-2 combines with J gene TRBJ1-5, with D possibly TRBD1 on 6 matching bases. CDR3 length equals 15 residues. The germline V gene encodes CDR1 SGHTA and CDR2 FQGNSA. Trimming took off 6 bases at V and 1 base at J, with 13 bases between the two ends.

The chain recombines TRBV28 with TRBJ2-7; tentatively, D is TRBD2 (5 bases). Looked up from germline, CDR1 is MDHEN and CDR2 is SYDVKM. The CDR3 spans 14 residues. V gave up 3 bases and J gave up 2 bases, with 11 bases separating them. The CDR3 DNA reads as TGTGCCAGCAGTTTCGGAGGCACCCCCTACGAGCAGTACTTC. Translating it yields CASSFGGTPYEQYF.

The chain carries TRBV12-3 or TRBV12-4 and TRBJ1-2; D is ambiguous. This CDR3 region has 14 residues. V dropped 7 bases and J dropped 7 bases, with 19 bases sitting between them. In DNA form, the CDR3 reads TGTGCCAGCACCCCTCCGGTTTTTCAGCCTGGCTACACCTTC. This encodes CASTPPVFQPGYTF.

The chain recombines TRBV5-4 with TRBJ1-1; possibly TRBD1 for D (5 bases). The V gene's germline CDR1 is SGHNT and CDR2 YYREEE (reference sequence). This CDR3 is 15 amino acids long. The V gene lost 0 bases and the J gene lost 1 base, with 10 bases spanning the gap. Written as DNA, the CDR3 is TGTGCCAGCAGCTTGGCGGGGCTCCCGAACACTGAAGCTTTCTTT. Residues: CASSLAGLPNTEAFF.

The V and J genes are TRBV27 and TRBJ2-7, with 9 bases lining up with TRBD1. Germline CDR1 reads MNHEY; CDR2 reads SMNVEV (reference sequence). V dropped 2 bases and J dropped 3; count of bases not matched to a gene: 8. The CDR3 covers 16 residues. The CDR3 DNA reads TGTGCCAGCAGTTTAAGGGGACAGGGTCTATTCTACGAGCAGTACTTC. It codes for CASSLRGQGLFYEQYF.

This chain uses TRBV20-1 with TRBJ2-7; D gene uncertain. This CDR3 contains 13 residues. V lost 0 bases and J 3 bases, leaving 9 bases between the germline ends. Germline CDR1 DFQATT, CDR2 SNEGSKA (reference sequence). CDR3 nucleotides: TGCAGTGCTAGAGATTCAGCCGTCTACGAGCAGTACTTC. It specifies CSARDSAVYEQYF.

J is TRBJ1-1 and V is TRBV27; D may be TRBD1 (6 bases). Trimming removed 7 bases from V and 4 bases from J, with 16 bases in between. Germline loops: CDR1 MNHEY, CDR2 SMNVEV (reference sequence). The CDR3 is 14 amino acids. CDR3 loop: CASTITGGGTEAFF. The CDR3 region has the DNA TGTGCCAGCACCATAACCGGAGGGGGCACTGAAGCTTTCTTT.

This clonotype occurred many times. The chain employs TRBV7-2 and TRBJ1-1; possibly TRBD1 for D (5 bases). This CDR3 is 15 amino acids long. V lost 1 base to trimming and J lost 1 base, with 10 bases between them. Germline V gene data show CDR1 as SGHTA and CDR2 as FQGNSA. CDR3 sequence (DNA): TGTGCCAGCAGCTTAGTCGGGGGAACGAACACTGAAGCTTTCTTT. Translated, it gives CASSLVGGTNTEAFF.

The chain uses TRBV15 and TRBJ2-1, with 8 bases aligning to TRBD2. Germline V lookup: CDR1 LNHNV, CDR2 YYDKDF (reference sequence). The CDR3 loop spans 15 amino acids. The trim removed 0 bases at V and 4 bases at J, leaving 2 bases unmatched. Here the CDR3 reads CATSRETSAYNEQFF. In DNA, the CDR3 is TGTGCCACCAGCAGAGAGACTAGCGCTTACAATGAGCAGTTCTTC.

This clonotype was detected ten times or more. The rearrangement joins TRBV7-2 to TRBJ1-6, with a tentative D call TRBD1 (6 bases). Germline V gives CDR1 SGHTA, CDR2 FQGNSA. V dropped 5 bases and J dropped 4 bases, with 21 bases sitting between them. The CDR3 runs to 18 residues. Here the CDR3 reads CASSQPAVRGRYNSPLHF. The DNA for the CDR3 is TGTGCCAGCAGCCAGCCGGCGGTCAGGGGCCGATATAATTCACCCCTCCACTTT.

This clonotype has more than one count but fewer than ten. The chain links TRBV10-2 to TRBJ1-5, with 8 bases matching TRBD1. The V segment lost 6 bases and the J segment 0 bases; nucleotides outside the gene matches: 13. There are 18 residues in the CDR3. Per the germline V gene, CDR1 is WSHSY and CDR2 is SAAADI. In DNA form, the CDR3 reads TGCGCCAGCAGACAAACCGGACAGGGACGTGGTAGCAATCAGCCCCAGCATTTT. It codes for CASRQTGQGRGSNQPQHF.

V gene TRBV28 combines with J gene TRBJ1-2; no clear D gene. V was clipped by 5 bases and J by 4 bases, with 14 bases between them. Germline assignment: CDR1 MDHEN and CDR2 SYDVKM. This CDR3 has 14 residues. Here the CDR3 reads CASSPGQEIYGYTF. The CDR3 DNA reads TGTGCCAGCAGTCCCGGTCAGGAGATCTATGGCTACACCTTC.

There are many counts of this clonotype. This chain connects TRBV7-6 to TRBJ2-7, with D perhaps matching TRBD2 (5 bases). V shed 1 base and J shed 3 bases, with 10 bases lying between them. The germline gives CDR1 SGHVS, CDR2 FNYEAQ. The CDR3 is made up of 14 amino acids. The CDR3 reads CASSLGARGYEQYF. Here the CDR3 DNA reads TGTGCCAGCAGCTTAGGGGCCCGGGGCTACGAGCAGTACTTC.

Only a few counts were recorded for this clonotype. CDR3 nucleotides: TGTGCCAGCAGCCGCCTAGCGGGAGTAACAGATACGCAGTATTTT. Its translation is CASSRLAGVTDTQYF. This chain links TRBV6-2 or TRBV6-3 with TRBJ2-3, with 10 bases aligning to TRBD2. The ends lost 6 bases at V and 3 bases at J; junction bases unmatched: 6. The V gene's germline CDR1 is MNHEY and CDR2 SVGEGT. This CDR3 spans 15 amino acids.

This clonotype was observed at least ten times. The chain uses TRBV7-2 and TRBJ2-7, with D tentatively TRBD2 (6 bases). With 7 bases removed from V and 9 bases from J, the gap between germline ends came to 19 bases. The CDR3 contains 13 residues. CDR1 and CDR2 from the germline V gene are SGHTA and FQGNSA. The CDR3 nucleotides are TGTGCCAGCACCATACCTCCGGGACTGAGGCAGTACTTC. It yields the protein CASTIPPGLRQYF. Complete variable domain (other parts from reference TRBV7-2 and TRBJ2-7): GAGVSQSPSNKVTEKGKDVELRCDPISGHTALYWYRQSLGQGLEFLIYFQGNSAPDKSGLPSDRFSAERTGGSVSTLTIQRTQQEDSAVYLCASTIPPGLRQYFGPGTRLTVT.

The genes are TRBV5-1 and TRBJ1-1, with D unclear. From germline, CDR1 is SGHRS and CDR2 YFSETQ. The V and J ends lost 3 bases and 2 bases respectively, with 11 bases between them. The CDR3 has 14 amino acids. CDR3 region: CASSSSGANTEAFF. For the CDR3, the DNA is TGCGCCAGCAGCTCCTCAGGAGCCAACACTGAAGCTTTCTTT.

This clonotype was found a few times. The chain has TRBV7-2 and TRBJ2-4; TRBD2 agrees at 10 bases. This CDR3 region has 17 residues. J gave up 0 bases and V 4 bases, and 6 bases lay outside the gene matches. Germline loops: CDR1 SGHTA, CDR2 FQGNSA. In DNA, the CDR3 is TGTGCCAGCAGCTGGGGGGGACTAGCGCCAGCCAAAAACATTCAGTACTTC. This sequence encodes CASSWGGLAPAKNIQYF.

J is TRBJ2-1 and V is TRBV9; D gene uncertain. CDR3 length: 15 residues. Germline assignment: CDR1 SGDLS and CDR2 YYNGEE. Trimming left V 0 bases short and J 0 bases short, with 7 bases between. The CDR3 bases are TGTGCCAGCAGCGTAGTCGCGGACTCCTACAATGAGCAGTTCTTC. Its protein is CASSVVADSYNEQFF.

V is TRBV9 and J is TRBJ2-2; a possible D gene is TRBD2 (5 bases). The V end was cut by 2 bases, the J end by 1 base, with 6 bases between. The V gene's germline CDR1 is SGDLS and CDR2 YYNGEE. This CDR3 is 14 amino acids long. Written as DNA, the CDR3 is TGTGCCAGCAGCGTCCGGGGGAACACCGGGGAGCTGTTTTTT. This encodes CASSVRGNTGELFF.

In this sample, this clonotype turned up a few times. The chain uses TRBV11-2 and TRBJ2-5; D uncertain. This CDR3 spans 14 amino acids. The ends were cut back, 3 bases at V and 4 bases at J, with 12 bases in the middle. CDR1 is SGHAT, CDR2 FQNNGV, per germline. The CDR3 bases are TGTGCCAGCAGCTTTAACCCGATGGGAGAGACCCAGTACTTC. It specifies CASSFNPMGETQYF. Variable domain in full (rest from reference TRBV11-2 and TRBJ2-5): EAGVAQSPRYKIIEKRQSVAFWCNPISGHATLYWYQQILGQGPKLLIQFQNNGVVDDSQLPKDRFSAERLKGVDSTLKIQPAKLEDSAVYLCASSFNPMGETQYFGPGTRLLVL.

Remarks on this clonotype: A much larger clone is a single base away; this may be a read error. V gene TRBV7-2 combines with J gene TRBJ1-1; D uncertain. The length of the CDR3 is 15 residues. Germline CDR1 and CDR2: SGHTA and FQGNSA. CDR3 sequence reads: CASSLDLFLNTEAYF. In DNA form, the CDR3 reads TGTGCCAGCAGCTTAGATCTGTTCTTGAACACTGAAGCTTACTTT.

CDR3 coding DNA: TGCAGTGCTAGCCTCAGGGCGAGCTCCTACAATGAGCAGTTCTTC. It is translated as CSASLRASSYNEQFF. J is TRBJ2-1 and V is TRBV20-1; D possibly corresponds to TRBD1 (5 bases). The CDR3 length is 15 residues. Trimming stripped 3 bases from V and 0 bases from J, with 12 bases between. From germline, CDR1 is DFQATT and CDR2 SNEGSKA (reference sequence).

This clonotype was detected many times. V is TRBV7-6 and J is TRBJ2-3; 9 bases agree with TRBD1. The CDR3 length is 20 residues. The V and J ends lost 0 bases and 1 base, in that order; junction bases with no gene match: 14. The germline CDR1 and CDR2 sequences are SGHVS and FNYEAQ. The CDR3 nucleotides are TGTGCCAGCAGCTTAGCGCCTAGAGAGTCGGGACAGGGTCGCACAGATACGCAGTATTTT. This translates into CASSLAPRESGQGRTDTQYF. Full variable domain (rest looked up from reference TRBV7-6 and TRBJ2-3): GAGVSQSPRYKVTKRGQDVALRCDPISGHVSLYWYRQALGQGPEFLTYFNYEAQQDKSGLPNDRFSAERPEGSISTLTIQRTEQRDSAMYRCASSLAPRESGQGRTDTQYFGPGTRLTVL.

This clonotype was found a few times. DNA for the CDR3: TGCGCCAGCAGCTACAGCGGTTTCACAGATACGCAGTATTTT. Residues: CASSYSGFTDTQYF. The rearrangement joins TRBV5-1 to TRBJ2-3; TRBD2 is a possible D gene (5 bases). The CDR3 is made up of 14 amino acids. Trimming took off 3 bases at V and 2 bases at J, with 10 bases between the two ends. CDR1 and CDR2 (germline): SGHRS, YFSETQ.

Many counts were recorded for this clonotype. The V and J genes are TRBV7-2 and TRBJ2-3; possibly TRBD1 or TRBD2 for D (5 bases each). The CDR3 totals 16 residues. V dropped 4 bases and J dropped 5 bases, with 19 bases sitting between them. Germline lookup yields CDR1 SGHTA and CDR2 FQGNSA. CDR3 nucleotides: TGTGCCAGCAGCTCCTCCGGGACCCGAGTGGGAGATACGCAGTATTTT. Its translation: CASSSSGTRVGDTQYF.

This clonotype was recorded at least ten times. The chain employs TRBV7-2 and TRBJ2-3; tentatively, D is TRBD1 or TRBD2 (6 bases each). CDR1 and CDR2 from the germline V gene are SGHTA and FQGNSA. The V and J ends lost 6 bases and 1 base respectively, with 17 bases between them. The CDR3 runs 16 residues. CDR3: CASRPPRRGGTDTQYF. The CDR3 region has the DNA TGTGCCAGCAGACCACCCCGGAGGGGGGGCACAGATACGCAGTATTTT.

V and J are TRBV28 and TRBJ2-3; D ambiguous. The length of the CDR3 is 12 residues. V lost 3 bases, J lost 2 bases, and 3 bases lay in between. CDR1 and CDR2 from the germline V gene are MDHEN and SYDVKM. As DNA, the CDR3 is TGTGCCAGCAGTTTCGACACAGATACGCAGTATTTT. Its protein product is CASSFDTDTQYF.

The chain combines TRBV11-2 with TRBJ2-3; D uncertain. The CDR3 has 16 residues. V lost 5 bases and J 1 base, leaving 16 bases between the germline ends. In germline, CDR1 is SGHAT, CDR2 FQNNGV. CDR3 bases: TGTGCCAGCAGCCCCTTTAGAGCGCCTGGCACAGATACGCAGTATTTT. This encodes CASSPFRAPGTDTQYF.

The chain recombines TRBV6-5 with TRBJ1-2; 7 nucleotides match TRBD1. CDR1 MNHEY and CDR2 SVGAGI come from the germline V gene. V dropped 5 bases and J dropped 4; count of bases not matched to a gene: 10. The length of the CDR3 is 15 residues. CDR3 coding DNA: TGTGCCAGCAGTCCAGACAGGGTGAGGGGCTATGGCTACACCTTC. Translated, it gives CASSPDRVRGYGYTF.

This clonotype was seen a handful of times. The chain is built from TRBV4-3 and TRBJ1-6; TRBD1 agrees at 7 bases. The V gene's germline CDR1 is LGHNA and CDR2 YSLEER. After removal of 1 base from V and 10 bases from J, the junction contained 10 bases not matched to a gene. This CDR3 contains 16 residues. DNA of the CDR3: TGCGCCAGCAGCCAAGGTCCGACAGGGTCAGCATCACCCCTCCACTTT. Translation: CASSQGPTGSASPLHF.